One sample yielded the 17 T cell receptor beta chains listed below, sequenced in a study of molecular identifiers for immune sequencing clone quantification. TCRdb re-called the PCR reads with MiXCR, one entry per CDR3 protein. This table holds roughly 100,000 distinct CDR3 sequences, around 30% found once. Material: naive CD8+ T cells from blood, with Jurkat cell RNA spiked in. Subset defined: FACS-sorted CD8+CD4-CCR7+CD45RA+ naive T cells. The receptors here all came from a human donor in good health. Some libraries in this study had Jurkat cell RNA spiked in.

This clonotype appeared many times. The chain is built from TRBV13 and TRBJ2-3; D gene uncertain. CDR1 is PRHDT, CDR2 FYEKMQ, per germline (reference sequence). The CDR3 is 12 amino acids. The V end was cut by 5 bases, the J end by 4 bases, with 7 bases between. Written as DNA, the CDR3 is TGTGCCAGCAGCGTGGGATCAGATACGCAGTATTTT. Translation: CASSVGSDTQYF.

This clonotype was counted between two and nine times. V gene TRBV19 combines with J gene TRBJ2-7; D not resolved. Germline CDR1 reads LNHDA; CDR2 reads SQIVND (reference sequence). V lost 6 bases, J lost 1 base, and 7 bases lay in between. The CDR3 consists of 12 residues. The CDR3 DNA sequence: TGTGCCAGTAGCGGGCCTTCCTACGAGCAGTACTTC. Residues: CASSGPSYEQYF.

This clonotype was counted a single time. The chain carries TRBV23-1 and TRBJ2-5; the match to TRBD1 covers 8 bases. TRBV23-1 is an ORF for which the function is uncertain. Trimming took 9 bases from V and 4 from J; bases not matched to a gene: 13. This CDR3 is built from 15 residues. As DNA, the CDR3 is TGCGCCAGTCGGGACCCAGGACAGGGCAGAGAGACCCAGTACTTC. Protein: CASRDPGQGRETQYF.

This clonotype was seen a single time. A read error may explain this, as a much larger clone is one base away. This chain's CDR3 is CAWLPSENYGYTF. DNA of the CDR3: TGTGCCTGGCTTCCCTCGGAAAACTATGGCTACACCTTC. The chain carries TRBV2 and TRBJ1-2; D call uncertain. The CDR3 sequence is 13 residues long. V was pared by 11 bases and J by 2 bases, with 15 bases between. Per germline, CDR1 SNHLY and CDR2 FYNNEI.

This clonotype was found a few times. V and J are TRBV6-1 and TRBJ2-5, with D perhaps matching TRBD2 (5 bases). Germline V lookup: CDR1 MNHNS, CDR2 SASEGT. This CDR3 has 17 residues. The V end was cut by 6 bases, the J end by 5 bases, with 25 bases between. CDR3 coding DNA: TGTGCCAGCAGAGACCGCCCTAGAGCAGAGGGATGGGAGACCCAGTACTTC. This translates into CASRDRPRAEGWETQYF.

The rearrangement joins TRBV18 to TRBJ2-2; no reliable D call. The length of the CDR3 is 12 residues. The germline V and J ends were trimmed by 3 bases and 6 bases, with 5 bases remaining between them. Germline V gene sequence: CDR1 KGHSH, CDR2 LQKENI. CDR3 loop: CASSPVSGELFF. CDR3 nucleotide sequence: TGTGCCAGCTCACCCGTGTCCGGGGAGCTGTTTTTT. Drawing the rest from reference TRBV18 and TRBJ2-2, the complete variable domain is NAGVMQNPRHLVRRRGQEARLRCSPMKGHSHVYWYRQLPEEGLKFMVYLQKENIIDESGMPKERFSAEFPKEGPSILRIQQVVRGDSAAYFCASSPVSGELFFGEGSRLTVL.

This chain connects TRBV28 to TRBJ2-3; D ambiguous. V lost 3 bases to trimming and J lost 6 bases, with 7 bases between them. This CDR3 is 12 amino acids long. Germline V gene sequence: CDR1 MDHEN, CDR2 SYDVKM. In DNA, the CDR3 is TGTGCCAGCAGTTTCAGACTGGATACGCAGTATTTT. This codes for CASSFRLDTQYF.

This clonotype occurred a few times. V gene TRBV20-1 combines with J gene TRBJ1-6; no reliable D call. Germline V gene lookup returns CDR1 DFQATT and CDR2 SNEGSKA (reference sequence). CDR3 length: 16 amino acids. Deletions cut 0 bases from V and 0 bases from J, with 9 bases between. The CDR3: CSARDLRSSYNSPLHF. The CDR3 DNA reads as TGCAGTGCTAGAGATTTGCGGAGCTCCTATAATTCACCCCTCCACTTT.

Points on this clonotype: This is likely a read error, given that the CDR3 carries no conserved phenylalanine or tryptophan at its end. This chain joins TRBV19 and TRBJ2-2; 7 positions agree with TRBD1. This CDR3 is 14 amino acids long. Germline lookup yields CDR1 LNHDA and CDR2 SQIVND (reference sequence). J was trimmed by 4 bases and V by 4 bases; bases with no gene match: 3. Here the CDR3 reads CASSTHRGTGELFI. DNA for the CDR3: TGTGCCAGTAGTACCCACAGGGGCACCGGGGAGCTGTTTATT.

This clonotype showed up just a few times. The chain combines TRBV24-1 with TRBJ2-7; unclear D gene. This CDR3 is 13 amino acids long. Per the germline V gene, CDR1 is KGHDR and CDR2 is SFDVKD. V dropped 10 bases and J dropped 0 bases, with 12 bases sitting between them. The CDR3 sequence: CATRAASSYEQYF. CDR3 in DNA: TGTGCCACTCGGGCAGCGAGCTCCTACGAGCAGTACTTC.

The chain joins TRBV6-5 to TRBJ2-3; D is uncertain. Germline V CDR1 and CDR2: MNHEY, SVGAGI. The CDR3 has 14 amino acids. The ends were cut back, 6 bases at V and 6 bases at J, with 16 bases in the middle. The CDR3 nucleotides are TGTGCCAGCAGCCCAGGTCTATTTGGGGATACGCAGTATTTT. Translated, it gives CASSPGLFGDTQYF.

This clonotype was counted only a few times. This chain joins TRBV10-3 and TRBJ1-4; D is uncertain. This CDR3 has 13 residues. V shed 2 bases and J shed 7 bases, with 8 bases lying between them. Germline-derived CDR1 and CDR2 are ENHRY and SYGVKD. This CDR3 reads CAISEVKPEKLFF. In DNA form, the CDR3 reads TGTGCCATCAGTGAGGTCAAACCTGAAAAACTGTTTTTT.

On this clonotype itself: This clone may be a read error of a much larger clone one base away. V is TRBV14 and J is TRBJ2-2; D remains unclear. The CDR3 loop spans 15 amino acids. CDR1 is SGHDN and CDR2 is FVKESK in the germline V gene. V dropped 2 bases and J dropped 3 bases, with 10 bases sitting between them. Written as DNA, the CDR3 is TGTGCCAGCAGCCAATCGAGGATGTACACCGGGGAGCTGTTTTTT. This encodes CASSQSRMYTGELFF.

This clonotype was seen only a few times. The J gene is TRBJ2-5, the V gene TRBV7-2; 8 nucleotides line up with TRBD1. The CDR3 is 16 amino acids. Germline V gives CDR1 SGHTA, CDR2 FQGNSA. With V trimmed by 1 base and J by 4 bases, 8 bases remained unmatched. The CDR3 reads CASSLGSGGPRETQYF. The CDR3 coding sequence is TGTGCCAGCAGCTTAGGGTCAGGGGGCCCTCGAGAGACCCAGTACTTC. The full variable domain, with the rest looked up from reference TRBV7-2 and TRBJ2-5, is GAGVSQSPSNKVTEKGKDVELRCDPISGHTALYWYRQSLGQGLEFLIYFQGNSAPDKSGLPSDRFSAERTGGSVSTLTIQRTQQEDSAVYLCASSLGSGGPRETQYFGPGTRLLVL.

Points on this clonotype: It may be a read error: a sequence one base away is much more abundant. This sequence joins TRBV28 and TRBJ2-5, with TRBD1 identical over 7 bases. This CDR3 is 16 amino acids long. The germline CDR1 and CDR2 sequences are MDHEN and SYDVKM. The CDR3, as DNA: TGTGCCAGCAGTTCAGGACAGGACGGAACCCAAGGGACCCAGTACTTC. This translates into CASSSGQDGTQGTQYF. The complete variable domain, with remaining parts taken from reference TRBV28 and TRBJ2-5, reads DVKVTQSSRYLVKRTGEKVFLECVQDMDHENMFWYRQDPGLGLRLIYFSYDVKMKEKGDIPEGYSVSREKKERFSLILESASTNQTSMYLCASSSGQDGTQGTQYFGPGTRLLVL.

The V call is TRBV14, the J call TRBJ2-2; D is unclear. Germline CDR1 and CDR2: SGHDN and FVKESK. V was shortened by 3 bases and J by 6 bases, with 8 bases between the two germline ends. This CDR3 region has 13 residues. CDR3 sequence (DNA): TGTGCCAGCAGCCATCAGTATGCCGGGGAGCTGTTTTTT. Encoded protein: CASSHQYAGELFF.

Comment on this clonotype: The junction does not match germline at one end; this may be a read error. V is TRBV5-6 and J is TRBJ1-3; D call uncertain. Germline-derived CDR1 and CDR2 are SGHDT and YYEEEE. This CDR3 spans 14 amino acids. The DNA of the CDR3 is TGTGTCAGCAGCTTCGGCAGCTCTGGAAACACCATATATTTT. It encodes CVSSFGSSGNTIYF.